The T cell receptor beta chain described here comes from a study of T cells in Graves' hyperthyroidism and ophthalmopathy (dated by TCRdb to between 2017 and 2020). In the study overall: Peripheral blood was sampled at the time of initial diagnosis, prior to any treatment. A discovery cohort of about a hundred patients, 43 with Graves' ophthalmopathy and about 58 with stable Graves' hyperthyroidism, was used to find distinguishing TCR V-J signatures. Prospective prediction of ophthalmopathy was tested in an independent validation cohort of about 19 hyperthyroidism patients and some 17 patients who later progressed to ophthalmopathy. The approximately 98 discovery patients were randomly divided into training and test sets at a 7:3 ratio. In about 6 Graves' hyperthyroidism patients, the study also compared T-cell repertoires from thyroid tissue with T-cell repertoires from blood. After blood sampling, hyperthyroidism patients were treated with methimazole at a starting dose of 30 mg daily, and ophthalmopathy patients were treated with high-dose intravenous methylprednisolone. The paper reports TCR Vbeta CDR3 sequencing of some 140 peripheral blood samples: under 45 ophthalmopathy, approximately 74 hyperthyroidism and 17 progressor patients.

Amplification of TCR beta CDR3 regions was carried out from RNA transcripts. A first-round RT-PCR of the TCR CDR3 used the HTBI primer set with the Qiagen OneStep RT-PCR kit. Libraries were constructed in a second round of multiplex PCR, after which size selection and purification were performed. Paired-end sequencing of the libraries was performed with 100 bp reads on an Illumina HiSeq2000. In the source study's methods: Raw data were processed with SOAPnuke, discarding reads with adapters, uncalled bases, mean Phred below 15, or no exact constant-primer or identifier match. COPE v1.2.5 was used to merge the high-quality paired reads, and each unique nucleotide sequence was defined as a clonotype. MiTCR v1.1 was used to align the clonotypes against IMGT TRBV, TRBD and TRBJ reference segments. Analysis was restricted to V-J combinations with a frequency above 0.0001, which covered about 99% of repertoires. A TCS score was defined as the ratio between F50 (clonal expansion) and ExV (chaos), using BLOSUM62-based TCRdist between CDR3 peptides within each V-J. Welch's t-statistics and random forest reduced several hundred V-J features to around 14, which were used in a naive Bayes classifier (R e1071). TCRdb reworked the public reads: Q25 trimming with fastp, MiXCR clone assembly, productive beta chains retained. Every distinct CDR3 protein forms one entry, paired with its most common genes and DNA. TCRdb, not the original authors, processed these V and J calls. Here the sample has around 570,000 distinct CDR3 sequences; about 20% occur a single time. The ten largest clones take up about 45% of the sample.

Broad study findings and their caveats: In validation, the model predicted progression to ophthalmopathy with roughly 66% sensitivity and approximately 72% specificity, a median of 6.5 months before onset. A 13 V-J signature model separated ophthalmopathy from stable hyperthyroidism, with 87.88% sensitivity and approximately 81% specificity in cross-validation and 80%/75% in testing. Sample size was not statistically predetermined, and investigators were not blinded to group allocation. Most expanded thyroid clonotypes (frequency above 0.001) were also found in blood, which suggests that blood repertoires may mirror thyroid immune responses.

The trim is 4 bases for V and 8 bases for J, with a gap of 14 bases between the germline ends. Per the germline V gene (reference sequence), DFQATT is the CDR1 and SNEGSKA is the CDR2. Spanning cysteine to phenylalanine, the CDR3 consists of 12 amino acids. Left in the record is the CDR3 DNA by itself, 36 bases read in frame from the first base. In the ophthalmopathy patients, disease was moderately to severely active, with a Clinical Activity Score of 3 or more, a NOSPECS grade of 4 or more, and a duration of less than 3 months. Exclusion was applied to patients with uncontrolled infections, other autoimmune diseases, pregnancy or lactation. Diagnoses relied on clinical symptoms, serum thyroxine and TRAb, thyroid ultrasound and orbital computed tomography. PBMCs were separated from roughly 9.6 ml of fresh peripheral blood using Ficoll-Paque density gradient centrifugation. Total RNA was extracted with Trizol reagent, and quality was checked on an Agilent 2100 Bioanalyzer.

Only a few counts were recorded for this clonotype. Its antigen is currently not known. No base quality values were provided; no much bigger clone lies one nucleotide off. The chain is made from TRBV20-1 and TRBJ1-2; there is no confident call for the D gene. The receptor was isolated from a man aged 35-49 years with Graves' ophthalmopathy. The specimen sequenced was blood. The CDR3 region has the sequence CSATRPENGYTF. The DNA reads TGCAGTGCTACTAGGCCAGAGAACGGCTACACCTTC.